This entry lists 7 T cell receptor beta chains sequenced from one sample in a study of response to subunit inactivated influenza vaccine. TCRdb processed the RT-PCR reads anew with MiXCR; each CDR3 protein has one entry. The repertoire holds 430,000 or so distinct CDR3 sequences, with approximately 11% as singletons. Material: PBMCs from blood, obtained 45 days after vaccination. The receptors were gathered from a man between 45 and 60 years old who received an inactivated influenza vaccine.

The chain links TRBV5-1 to TRBJ2-5, with 8 positions matching TRBD2. Germline V gives CDR1 SGHRS, CDR2 YFSETQ. Trimming at V came to 5 bases and at J to 2 bases, leaving 11 bases not matched to a gene. This CDR3 contains 16 residues. CDR3 region: CASRPTRAGVQETQYF. In DNA form, the CDR3 reads TGCGCCAGCAGGCCTACTCGAGCGGGAGTTCAAGAGACCCAGTACTTC.

V gene TRBV15 combines with J gene TRBJ2-1; D is undetermined. The CDR3 has 13 amino acids. V was trimmed by 0 bases and J by 7 bases, leaving 7 bases between them. Looked up from germline, CDR1 is LNHNV and CDR2 is YYDKDF (reference sequence). The CDR3 spells CATSRDPRNEQFF. The CDR3 DNA sequence: TGTGCCACCAGCAGAGATCCCAGGAATGAGCAGTTCTTC.

This clonotype came up many times. The chain couples TRBV27 to TRBJ2-1; D gene unclear. Germline V gives CDR1 MNHEY, CDR2 SMNVEV (reference sequence). V lost 5 bases, J lost 6 bases, and 8 bases lay in between. The CDR3 is 12 residues long. CDR3 region: CASSPTFNEQFF. DNA of the CDR3: TGTGCCAGCAGTCCCACCTTCAATGAGCAGTTCTTC.

The chain uses TRBV6-2 or TRBV6-3 and TRBJ2-1, with TRBD1 identical over 7 bases. This CDR3 has 13 residues. V shed 4 bases and J 6 bases; nucleotides not matched to a gene: 3. Germline-derived CDR1 and CDR2 are MNHEY and SVGEGT. This chain's CDR3 is CASSSGTVNEQFF. CDR3 DNA sequence: TGTGCCAGCAGTTCCGGGACAGTCAATGAGCAGTTCTTC.

This clonotype has a count of ten or more. The V call is TRBV9, the J call TRBJ2-1; 7 positions agree with TRBD2. CDR3 length: 15 amino acids. With V trimmed by 0 bases and J by 6 bases, 6 bases remained unmatched. CDR1 SGDLS and CDR2 YYNGEE come from the germline V gene. CDR3 amino acids: CASSVGTRGGNEQFF. Written as DNA, the CDR3 is TGTGCCAGCAGCGTAGGGACTAGGGGAGGCAATGAGCAGTTCTTC.

Many counts were recorded for this clonotype. The V call is TRBV9, the J call TRBJ2-1; D ambiguous. Germline CDR1 and CDR2: SGDLS and YYNGEE. V was clipped by 0 bases and J by 5 bases, with 18 bases between them. The CDR3 consists of 17 residues. CDR3 region: CASSVGWALPRNNEQFF. The DNA for the CDR3 is TGTGCCAGCAGCGTAGGATGGGCTTTGCCCAGGAACAATGAGCAGTTCTTC.

The J gene is TRBJ2-2, the V gene TRBV5-1; no clear D gene. The CDR3 runs 15 residues. CDR1 is SGHRS and CDR2 is YFSETQ in the germline V gene. Trimming pared 1 base from V and 2 bases from J, leaving 9 bases between. The chain's CDR3 is CASSLNVDNTGELFF. CDR3 coding DNA: TGCGCCAGCAGCTTGAATGTGGACAACACCGGGGAGCTGTTTTTT. Looking up the rest from reference TRBV5-1 and TRBJ2-2 gives the full variable domain: KAGVTQTPRYLIKTRGQQVTLSCSPISGHRSVSWYQQTPGQGLQFLFEYFSETQRNKGNFPGRFSGRQFSNSRSEMNVSTLELGDSALYLCASSLNVDNTGELFFGEGSRLTVL.